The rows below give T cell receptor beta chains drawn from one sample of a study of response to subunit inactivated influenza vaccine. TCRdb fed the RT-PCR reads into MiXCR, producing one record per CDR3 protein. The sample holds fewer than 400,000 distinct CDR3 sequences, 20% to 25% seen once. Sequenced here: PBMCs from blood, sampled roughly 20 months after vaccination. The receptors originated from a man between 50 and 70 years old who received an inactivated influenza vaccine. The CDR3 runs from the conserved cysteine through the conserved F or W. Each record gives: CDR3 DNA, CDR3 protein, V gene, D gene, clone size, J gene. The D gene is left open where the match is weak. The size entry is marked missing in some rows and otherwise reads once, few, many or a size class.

cdr3_nt: TGTGCCAGCACCCTGGGGCAGGGGGCCGGCAATGAGCAGTTCTTC; cdr3_aa: CASTLGQGAGNEQFF; v_call: TRBV28; d_call: TRBD1; clone_size: many; j_call: TRBJ2-1
cdr3_nt: TGTGCCAGCAGCGGGGACTTTCAGGGCACAGATACGCAGTATTTT; cdr3_aa: CASSGDFQGTDTQYF; v_call: TRBV5-4; d_call: .; clone_size: .; j_call: TRBJ2-3
cdr3_nt: TGCAGTGCTAGTGGACTAGCGGGAGGAAATGAGCAGTTCTTC; cdr3_aa: CSASGLAGGNEQFF; v_call: TRBV20-1; d_call: TRBD2; clone_size: .; j_call: TRBJ2-1
cdr3_nt: TGCGCCAGCAGCCCGCAAAGACAACGACAGGGGAGAGACTATGGCTACACCTTC; cdr3_aa: CASSPQRQRQGRDYGYTF; v_call: TRBV5-1; d_call: TRBD1; clone_size: few; j_call: TRBJ1-2
cdr3_nt: TGTGCCAGCAGAGAAAGACAGGGGGCGAACACTGAAGCTTTCTTT; cdr3_aa: CASRERQGANTEAFF; v_call: TRBV6-1; d_call: TRBD1; clone_size: .; j_call: TRBJ1-1
cdr3_nt: TGCAGTGCTAGAGTATCAGGGGGGAACACTGAAGCTTTCTTT; cdr3_aa: CSARVSGGNTEAFF; v_call: TRBV20-1; d_call: TRBD1; clone_size: few; j_call: TRBJ1-1
cdr3_nt: TGTGCCAGCAGTTACTCCGACAGGGGGACTAATGAAAAACTGTTTTTT; cdr3_aa: CASSYSDRGTNEKLFF; v_call: TRBV7-9; d_call: TRBD1; clone_size: .; j_call: TRBJ1-4
cdr3_nt: TGTGCCAGTAGTCCTGGTGGGACAGGGGTTTATGGCTACACCTTC; cdr3_aa: CASSPGGTGVYGYTF; v_call: TRBV19; d_call: TRBD1; clone_size: .; j_call: TRBJ1-2
cdr3_nt: TGTGCCATCAGCCGGGACACCAATTCACCCCTCCACTTT; cdr3_aa: CAISRDTNSPLHF; v_call: TRBV10-3; d_call: .; clone_size: .; j_call: TRBJ1-6
cdr3_nt: TGCGCCAGCAGCGTCGGGACTCCAGATACGCAGTATTTT; cdr3_aa: CASSVGTPDTQYF; v_call: TRBV5-1; d_call: .; clone_size: .; j_call: TRBJ2-3